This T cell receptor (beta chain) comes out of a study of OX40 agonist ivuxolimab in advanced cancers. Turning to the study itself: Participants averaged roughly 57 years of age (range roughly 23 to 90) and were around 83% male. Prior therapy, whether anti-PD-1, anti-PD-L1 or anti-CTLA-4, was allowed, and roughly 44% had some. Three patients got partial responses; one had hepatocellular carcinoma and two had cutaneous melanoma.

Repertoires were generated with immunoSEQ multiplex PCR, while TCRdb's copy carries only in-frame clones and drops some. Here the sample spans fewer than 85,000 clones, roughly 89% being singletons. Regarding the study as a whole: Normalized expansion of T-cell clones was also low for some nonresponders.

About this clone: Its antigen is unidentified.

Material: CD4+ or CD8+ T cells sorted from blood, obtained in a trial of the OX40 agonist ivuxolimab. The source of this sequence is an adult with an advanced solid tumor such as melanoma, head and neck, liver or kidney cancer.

CDR3 sequence: CASSLGHPNTEAFF. CDR3 nucleotide sequence: TGCGCCAGCAGCTTGGGGCACCCGAACACTGAAGCTTTCTTT. The rearrangement links TRBV5-1 to TRBJ1-1, with D uncertain. CDR1 and CDR2 from the germline V gene are SGHRS and YFSETQ. Trimming shortened V by 0 bases and J by 1 base, and 7 bases separated the two germline ends. This CDR3 is 14 amino acids long. Filled out from reference TRBV5-1 and TRBJ1-1, the complete variable domain reads KAGVTQTPRYLIKTRGQQVTLSCSPISGHRSVSWYQQTPGQGLQFLFEYFSETQRNKGNFPGRFSGRQFSNSRSEMNVSTLELGDSALYLCASSLGHPNTEAFFGQGTRLTVV.